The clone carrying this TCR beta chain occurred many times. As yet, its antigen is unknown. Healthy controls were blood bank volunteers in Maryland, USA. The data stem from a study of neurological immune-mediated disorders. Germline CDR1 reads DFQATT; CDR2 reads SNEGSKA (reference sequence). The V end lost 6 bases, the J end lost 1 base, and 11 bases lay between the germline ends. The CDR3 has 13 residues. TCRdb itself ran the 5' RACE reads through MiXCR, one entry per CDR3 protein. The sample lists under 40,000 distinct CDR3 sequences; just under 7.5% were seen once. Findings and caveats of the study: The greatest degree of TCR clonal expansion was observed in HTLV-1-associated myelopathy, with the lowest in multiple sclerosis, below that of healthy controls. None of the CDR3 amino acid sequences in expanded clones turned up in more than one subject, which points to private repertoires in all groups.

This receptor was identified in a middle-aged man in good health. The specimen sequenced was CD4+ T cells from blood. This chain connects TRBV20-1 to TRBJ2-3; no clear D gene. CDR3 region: CSASSSRTDTQYF. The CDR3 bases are TGCAGTGCATCTAGTAGTCGCACAGATACGCAGTATTTT.